Below are 30 T cell receptor beta chains sequenced from a single sample in a study of T cells in Graves' hyperthyroidism and ophthalmopathy. Amplification of TCR beta CDR3 regions used RNA as the template. First-round RT-PCR of the TCR CDR3 relied on the HTBI primer set. TCRdb reprocessed the multiplex PCR reads via MiXCR and lists one record per CDR3 protein. The sample lists hundreds of thousands of distinct CDR3 sequences; around 19% were seen once. The sample consisted of blood. All receptors derive from a woman aged 50 to 65 with Graves' hyperthyroidism that later progressed to Graves' ophthalmopathy.

In its sample, this clonotype was seen many times. The chain couples TRBV20-1 to TRBJ2-3, with 13 bases that match TRBD2. The V and J ends lost 1 base and 2 bases, in that order; junction bases with no gene match: 6. This CDR3 has 17 residues. Germline CDR1 DFQATT, CDR2 SNEGSKA (reference sequence). This CDR3 is CSARARGLAGYTDTQYF. The CDR3 coding sequence is TGCAGTGCTAGAGCCCGGGGACTAGCGGGGTACACAGATACGCAGTATTTT.

This clonotype was detected a few times. The rearrangement joins TRBV5-8 to TRBJ2-1; no definite D call. The CDR3 loop spans 13 amino acids. Trimming removed 5 bases at V and 4 bases at J, with 10 bases between. Germline V gene lookup returns CDR1 SGHTS and CDR2 YDEGEE. This CDR3 is CASSSGPYNEQFF. CDR3 sequence (DNA): TGTGCCAGCAGTTCCGGACCGTACAATGAGCAGTTCTTC.

Many counts were recorded for this clonotype. This chain connects TRBV30 to TRBJ1-2, with 7 nucleotides matching TRBD1. V trimming: 0 bases; J trimming: 8 bases; junction bases outside the gene matches: 6. The CDR3 loop spans 13 amino acids. Per germline, CDR1 GTSNPN and CDR2 SVGIG (reference sequence). CDR3 residues: CAWSVQGTGGYTF. The CDR3 nucleotides read TGTGCCTGGAGTGTACAGGGGACGGGCGGCTACACCTTC.

This sequence joins TRBV25-1 and TRBJ1-5; D not certain. The germline CDR1 and CDR2 sequences are MGHDK and SYGVNS. V was shortened by 10 bases and J by 6 bases, with 1 base between the two germline ends. CDR3 length: 8 residues. The CDR3 DNA reads TGTGCCACTCAGCCCCAGCATTTT. Translated: CATQPQHF.

This chain links TRBV7-9 with TRBJ2-2, with 7 nucleotides matching TRBD1. CDR3 length equals 16 residues. The V gene end was trimmed by 2 bases and the J gene end by 3 bases; junction bases not matched to a gene: 6. Germline V gives CDR1 SEHNR, CDR2 FQNEAQ (reference sequence). The CDR3 coding sequence is TGTGCCAGCAGCTTATCCCCGCAGGGGGACACCGGGGAGCTGTTTTTT. Its protein is CASSLSPQGDTGELFF. The full variable domain, its missing parts supplied by reference TRBV7-9 and TRBJ2-2, is DTGVSQNPRHKITKRGQNVTFRCDPISEHNRLYWYRQTLGQGPEFLTYFQNEAQLEKSRLLSDRFSAERPKGSFSTLEIQRTEQGDSAMYLCASSLSPQGDTGELFFGEGSRLTVL.

The chain recombines TRBV12-5 with TRBJ2-7; D might be TRBD1 (6 bases). Germline V gene lookup returns CDR1 LGHNT and CDR2 FRNRAP. Deletions cut 9 bases from V and 0 bases from J, with 15 bases between. This CDR3 region has 14 residues. CDR3 DNA: TGTGCTAGCATACGGGACAACGGCTCCTACGAGCAGTACTTC. Its translation: CASIRDNGSYEQYF.

This clonotype has only a few counts. The V and J genes are TRBV7-9 and TRBJ2-3, with TRBD2 matching 14 bases. Losses at the gene ends were 6 bases for V and 1 base for J; bases not matched to a gene: 9. The germline gives CDR1 SEHNR, CDR2 FQNEAQ (reference sequence). CDR3 length equals 18 residues. CDR3 sequence: CASSLGPGLAGGTDTQYF. CDR3 DNA sequence: TGTGCCAGCAGTTTGGGTCCGGGACTAGCGGGGGGCACAGATACGCAGTATTTT. Together with reference TRBV7-9 and TRBJ2-3, the CDR3 gives the full variable domain: DTGVSQNPRHKITKRGQNVTFRCDPISEHNRLYWYRQTLGQGPEFLTYFQNEAQLEKSRLLSDRFSAERPKGSFSTLEIQRTEQGDSAMYLCASSLGPGLAGGTDTQYFGPGTRLTVL.

This clonotype was counted at least ten times. The chain uses TRBV6-1 and TRBJ2-1, with 10 bases identical to TRBD2. Trimming took 2 bases from V and 4 from J; bases not matched to a gene: 5. Germline V gene data show CDR1 as MNHNS and CDR2 as SASEGT. The CDR3 has 16 residues. The CDR3 here is CASSERAGGRYNEQFF. CDR3 nucleotides: TGTGCCAGCAGTGAAAGAGCGGGGGGGAGATACAATGAGCAGTTCTTC.

Notes on this clonotype: Since a much larger clone is just one base distant, this may be a read error. The V gene is TRBV3-1, the J gene TRBJ2-7, with 7 bases aligning to TRBD1. Germline trimming cut 0 bases from V and 7 bases from J; bases unmatched to any gene: 9. Germline V gene sequence: CDR1 LGHDT, CDR2 YNNKEL (reference sequence). This CDR3 comprises 15 residues. This chain's CDR3 is CASSQERGGLGEQYF. DNA for the CDR3: TGTGCCAGCAGCCAAGAGAGAGGGGGCCTCGGTGAGCAGTACTTC.

A remark on this clonotype: The CDR3 end shows no conserved phenylalanine or tryptophan, and so a read error is likely. The V gene is TRBV12-5, the J gene TRBJ1-1; D unclear. Trimming left V 3 bases short and J 4 bases short, with 21 bases between. In germline, CDR1 is LGHNT, CDR2 FRNRAP. CDR3 size: 17 residues. The DNA for the CDR3 is TGTGCTAGTGGTTTCCTCGTACGCGGCACTCTTTCCACTGAAGCTTTCCTT. Protein sequence: CASGFLVRGTLSTEAFL.

This clonotype showed up many times. The V gene is TRBV7-2, the J gene TRBJ1-2; 10 bases are a match to TRBD1. CDR1 is SGHTA and CDR2 is FQGNSA in the germline V gene. The trim removed 1 base at V and 6 bases at J, leaving 2 bases unmatched. CDR3 length equals 14 residues. CDR3 residues: CASSLGGQGDGYTF. The CDR3 nucleotides are TGTGCCAGCAGCTTAGGAGGACAGGGGGATGGCTACACCTTC.

The table lists this clonotype with many counts. The rearrangement joins TRBV2 to TRBJ2-2, with a weak D call TRBD2 (5 bases). Between the trimmed V and J ends, which lost 3 bases and 0 bases, there was a span of 8 bases. This CDR3 is built from 15 residues. Germline assignment: CDR1 SNHLY and CDR2 FYNNEI. As DNA, the CDR3 is TGTGCCAGCAGTGATCCGGGGTCGAACACCGGGGAGCTGTTTTTT. Protein product: CASSDPGSNTGELFF.

The rearrangement joins TRBV5-4 to TRBJ1-1, with 7 bases that match TRBD1. Germline V gene data show CDR1 as SGHNT and CDR2 as YYREEE (reference sequence). CDR3 length equals 16 residues. V shed 0 bases and J 11 bases; nucleotides not matched to a gene: 16. The chain's CDR3 is CASSLALAGGRVEAFF. DNA of the CDR3: TGTGCCAGCAGCTTGGCCCTGGCAGGGGGGCGGGTGGAGGCTTTCTTT.

This clonotype was observed a few times. This sequence joins TRBV18 and TRBJ1-1, with 11 bases identical to TRBD1. With 6 bases clipped from V and 5 bases from J, the junction kept 8 bases outside the gene matches. Germline values: CDR1 KGHSH, CDR2 LQKENI. The CDR3 runs to 15 residues. Written as DNA, the CDR3 is TGTGCCAGCTCCGAAGGACAGGGGGCAGAAACTGAAGCTTTCTTT. Protein sequence: CASSEGQGAETEAFF. Full variable domain (remainder filled in from reference TRBV18 and TRBJ1-1): NAGVMQNPRHLVRRRGQEARLRCSPMKGHSHVYWYRQLPEEGLKFMVYLQKENIIDESGMPKERFSAEFPKEGPSILRIQQVVRGDSAAYFCASSEGQGAETEAFFGQGTRLTVV.

This clonotype showed up just a few times. V usage is TRBV7-3 and J usage is TRBJ1-4; D may be TRBD1 (5 bases). V lost 5 bases, J lost 7 bases, and 14 bases lay in between. Germline loops: CDR1 SGHTA, CDR2 FQGTGA. CDR3 length equals 14 residues. The CDR3 nucleotides are TGTGCCAGCAGCCCGGGACCCAATTTTGAAAAACTGTTTTTT. Translating it yields CASSPGPNFEKLFF.

This clonotype was counted a few times. This chain links TRBV3-1 with TRBJ2-2; 11 bases match TRBD1. The germline V gene has CDR1 LGHDT and CDR2 YNNKEL (reference sequence). The CDR3 is 17 amino acids. The V gene end was trimmed by 3 bases and the J gene end by 2 bases; junction bases not matched to a gene: 5. The CDR3 is CASSQGQGGQNTGELFF. CDR3 bases: TGTGCCAGCAGCCAGGGACAGGGGGGGCAAAACACCGGGGAGCTGTTTTTT.

This clonotype appeared a few times. V is TRBV3-1 and J is TRBJ1-4, with D maybe TRBD1 (6 bases). The CDR3 totals 16 residues. V lost 1 base to trimming and J lost 5 bases, with 14 bases between them. CDR1 and CDR2 from the germline V gene are LGHDT and YNNKEL (reference sequence). Here the CDR3 reads CASSQVFGGANEKLFF. CDR3 coding DNA: TGTGCCAGCAGCCAAGTCTTTGGGGGCGCCAATGAAAAACTGTTTTTT.

The rearrangement joins TRBV13 to TRBJ2-2; 8 bases align to TRBD1. Germline CDR1 and CDR2: PRHDT and FYEKMQ (reference sequence). The CDR3 is 15 residues long. After removal of 4 bases from V and 4 bases from J, the junction contained 5 bases not matched to a gene. DNA for the CDR3: TGTGCCAGCAGCTGGACAGGGACGGCCACCGGGGAGCTGTTTTTT. Protein sequence: CASSWTGTATGELFF.

This chain uses TRBV12-3 or TRBV12-4 with TRBJ2-3; no definite D call. CDR3 length: 14 residues. V was shortened by 3 bases and J by 6 bases, with 13 bases between the two germline ends. The CDR3 sequence is CASSFPLKPDTQYF. CDR3 sequence (DNA): TGTGCCAGCAGTTTCCCCCTTAAGCCGGATACGCAGTATTTT.

V and J are TRBV27 and TRBJ1-2; a possible D gene is TRBD1 (6 bases). The CDR3 contains 16 residues. Trimming left V 2 bases short and J 2 bases short, with 15 bases between. Germline V lookup: CDR1 MNHEY, CDR2 SMNVEV (reference sequence). The CDR3 DNA reads TGTGCCAGCAGTTTAGGGGGGGCGACCCTGAACTATGGCTACACCTTC. Protein: CASSLGGATLNYGYTF.

Concerning this clonotype: With a much larger clone just one base away, this may be a read error. V usage is TRBV2 and J usage is TRBJ2-1; a possible D gene is TRBD1 (5 bases). Germline V gene data show CDR1 as SNHLY and CDR2 as FYNNEI. The V and J ends lost 4 bases and 8 bases respectively, with 24 bases between them. This CDR3 is 17 amino acids long. The CDR3 DNA reads as TGTGCCAGCAGTGCCCCGACCCAGGGTACGGGTAGAGATGAGCAGTTCTTC. This encodes CASSAPTQGTGRDEQFF. The full variable domain, completed using reference TRBV2 and TRBJ2-1, is EPEVTQTPSHQVTQMGQEVILRCVPISNHLYFYWYRQILGQKVEFLVSFYNNEISEKSEIFDDQFSVERPDGSNFTLKIRSTKLEDSAMYFCASSAPTQGTGRDEQFFGPGTRLTVL.

This clonotype was seen at least ten times. This chain connects TRBV14 to TRBJ1-1; D perhaps matches TRBD1 (6 bases). The CDR3 spans 15 residues. Trimming shortened V by 2 bases and J by 4 bases, and 14 bases separated the two germline ends. CDR1 and CDR2 from the germline V gene are SGHDN and FVKESK. The CDR3 DNA is TGTGCCAGCAGCCAACTCGGGGGCGCAGGCACTGAAGCTTTCTTT. This gives the protein CASSQLGGAGTEAFF. Full variable domain (missing parts from reference TRBV14 and TRBJ1-1): EAGVTQFPSHSVIEKGQTVTLRCDPISGHDNLYWYRRVMGKEIKFLLHFVKESKQDESGMPNNRFLAERTGGTYSTLKVQPAELEDSGVYFCASSQLGGAGTEAFFGQGTRLTVV.

This clonotype was seen a few times. The rearrangement joins TRBV19 to TRBJ2-2, with TRBD1 as a possible D gene (5 bases). Trimming stripped 6 bases from V and 5 bases from J, with 13 bases between. From germline, CDR1 is LNHDA and CDR2 SQIVND (reference sequence). The CDR3 totals 14 residues. This CDR3 is CASREQGRTGELFF. In nucleotides, the CDR3 is TGTGCCAGTAGGGAGCAGGGTAGGACCGGGGAGCTGTTTTTT.

A single count supports this clonotype. The chain carries TRBV20-1 and TRBJ1-6; TRBD1 matches 10 bases. The CDR3 length is 15 residues. V gave up 6 bases and J gave up 10 bases; unmatched junction bases: 12. Germline V gene sequence: CDR1 DFQATT, CDR2 SNEGSKA (reference sequence). Written as DNA, the CDR3 is TGCAGTGCCACCCTGACAGGGGGCGCACGGTCACCCCTCCACTTT. It is translated as CSATLTGGARSPLHF.

This chain joins TRBV7-3 and TRBJ1-2, with D tentatively TRBD1 (6 bases). CDR3 length: 18 residues. Trimming removed 5 bases at V and 3 bases at J, with 25 bases between. Germline CDR1 reads SGHTA; CDR2 reads FQGTGA. The CDR3 protein is CASSPKAGGGGGDYGYTF. Written as DNA, the CDR3 is TGTGCCAGCAGCCCTAAAGCAGGAGGCGGGGGGGGCGACTATGGCTACACCTTC.

This clonotype was observed many times. The chain uses TRBV2 and TRBJ2-1; D perhaps matches TRBD1 (6 bases). The CDR3 has 16 amino acids. Germline CDR1 reads SNHLY; CDR2 reads FYNNEI. Between the trimmed V and J ends, which lost 5 bases and 4 bases, there was a span of 18 bases. CDR3 residues: CASSRTGLTNYNEQFF. The CDR3 region has the DNA TGTGCCAGCAGTAGAACAGGGCTAACTAATTACAATGAGCAGTTCTTC.

This clonotype occurred a few times. Here the CDR3 reads CASSGAGAGGTTQYF. The CDR3 region has the DNA TGTGCCAGCAGCGGAGCGGGGGCCGGGGGTACGACCCAGTACTTC. This chain connects TRBV4-2 to TRBJ2-5, with 8 bases lining up with TRBD2. V lost 5 bases to trimming and J lost 7 bases; unmatched junction nucleotides: 12. The CDR3 is 15 residues long. Germline CDR1 LGHNA, CDR2 YNFKEQ.

There are many counts of this clonotype. The chain uses TRBV30 and TRBJ2-3; the D call may be TRBD1 or TRBD2 (5 bases each). This CDR3 has 15 amino acids. V was pared by 1 base and J by 0 bases, with 11 bases between. Germline V lookup: CDR1 GTSNPN, CDR2 SVGIG (reference sequence). This CDR3 is CAWSGDGGSTDTQYF. For the CDR3, the DNA is TGTGCCTGGAGTGGGGACGGTGGCAGCACAGATACGCAGTATTTT.

Concerning this clonotype itself: A much larger clonotype is one base distant, so this may be a read error. The chain links TRBV5-1 to TRBJ1-1; 9 nucleotides match TRBD1. V dropped 4 bases and J dropped 1; count of bases not matched to a gene: 8. The CDR3 consists of 16 residues. Germline V gene sequence: CDR1 SGHRS, CDR2 YFSETQ. The DNA of the CDR3 is TGCGCCAGCAGCCTGGTAACAGGGGGCACGAACACTGAAGCTTTCTTT. Translation gives CASSLVTGGTNTEAFF.

This clonotype was seen ten or more times. J is TRBJ2-3 and V is TRBV11-2; D uncertain. Trimming left V 0 bases short and J 2 bases short, with 9 bases between. This CDR3 has 15 amino acids. The germline gives CDR1 SGHAT, CDR2 FQNNGV. The DNA of the CDR3 is TGTGCCAGCAGCTTAGAGGCAGATAACACAGATACGCAGTATTTT. Protein product: CASSLEADNTDTQYF.